This T cell receptor beta chain was observed in a study of shared clonotypes between healthy human individuals. Points on this clone: Its antigen is undetermined.

Germline V gene lookup returns CDR1 MNHNS and CDR2 SASEGT. The length of the CDR3 is 18 residues. Trimming pared 1 base from V and 1 base from J, leaving 19 bases between. Donors, healthy HIV-negative adults, lacked recent acute infections or vaccinations. CD8 memory combined CD45RO+ cells with CCR7-negative CD45RA+ TemRA cells. Clones were sequenced by immunoSEQ multiplex PCR, and TCRdb holds only the in-frame ones, with some missing. The sample holds about 110,000 clones, around 73% seen once. General study findings and limits: Estimated richness was generally greater in naive than memory subsets. Depth was large, yet rarefaction showed that sorted-subset sequencing was incomplete.

This chain links TRBV6-1 with TRBJ1-2; no firm D call. Sequenced sample: memory CD8+ T cells sorted from blood. Subset given: CD45RO+ cells pooled with CCR7-negative TemRA cells. The receptor was isolated from a woman aged 30 to 39 in good health. CDR3 bases: TGTGCCAGCAGTGAAGTGGTGGCAATGCTAGATTATAACTATGGCTACACCTTC. It specifies CASSEVVAMLDYNYGYTF.